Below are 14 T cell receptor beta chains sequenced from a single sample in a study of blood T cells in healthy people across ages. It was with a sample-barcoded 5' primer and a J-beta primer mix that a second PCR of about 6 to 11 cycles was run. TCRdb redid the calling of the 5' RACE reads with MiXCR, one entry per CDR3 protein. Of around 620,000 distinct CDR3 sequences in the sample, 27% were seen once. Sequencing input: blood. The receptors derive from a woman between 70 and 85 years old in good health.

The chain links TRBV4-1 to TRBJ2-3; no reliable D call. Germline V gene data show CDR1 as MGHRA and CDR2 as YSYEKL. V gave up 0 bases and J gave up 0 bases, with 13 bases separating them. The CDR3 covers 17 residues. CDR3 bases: TGCGCCAGCAGCCAAGAGGTACGAGAGCCTAGCACAGATACGCAGTATTTT. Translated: CASSQEVREPSTDTQYF.

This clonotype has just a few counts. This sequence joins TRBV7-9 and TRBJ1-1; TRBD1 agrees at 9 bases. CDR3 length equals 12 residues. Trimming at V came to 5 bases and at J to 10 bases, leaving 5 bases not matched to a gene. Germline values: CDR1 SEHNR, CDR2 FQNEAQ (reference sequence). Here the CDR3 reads CASSKDRGRAFF. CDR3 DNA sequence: TGTGCCAGCAGCAAGGACAGGGGTCGAGCTTTCTTT.

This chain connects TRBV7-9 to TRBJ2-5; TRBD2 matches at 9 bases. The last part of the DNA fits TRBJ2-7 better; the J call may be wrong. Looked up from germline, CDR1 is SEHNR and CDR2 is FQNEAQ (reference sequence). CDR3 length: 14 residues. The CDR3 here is CASSLGTSLDEQYF. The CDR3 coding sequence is TGTGCCAGCAGCTTGGGGACTAGCCTCGACGAGCAGTACTTC.

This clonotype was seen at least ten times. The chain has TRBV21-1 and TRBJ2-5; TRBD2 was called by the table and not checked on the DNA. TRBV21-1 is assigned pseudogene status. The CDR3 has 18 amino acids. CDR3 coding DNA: TGTGCCAGCAGCAACGGGGTGTCCGGGACTAGCGGGGGAGAGACCCAGTACTTC. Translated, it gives CASSNGVSGTSGGETQYF.

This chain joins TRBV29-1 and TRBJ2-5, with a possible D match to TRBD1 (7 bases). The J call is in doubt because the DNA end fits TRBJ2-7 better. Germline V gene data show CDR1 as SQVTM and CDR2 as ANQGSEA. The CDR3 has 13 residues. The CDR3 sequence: CSVENRGGVEQYF. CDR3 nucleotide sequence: TGCAGCGTTGAAAACAGGGGAGGCGTCGAGCAGTACTTC.

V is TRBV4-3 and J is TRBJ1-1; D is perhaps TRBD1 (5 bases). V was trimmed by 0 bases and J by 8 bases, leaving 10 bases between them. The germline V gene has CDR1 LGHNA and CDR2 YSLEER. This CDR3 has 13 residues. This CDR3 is CASSQDRASEAFF. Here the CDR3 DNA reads TGCGCCAGCAGCCAAGACAGGGCTTCGGAAGCTTTCTTT.

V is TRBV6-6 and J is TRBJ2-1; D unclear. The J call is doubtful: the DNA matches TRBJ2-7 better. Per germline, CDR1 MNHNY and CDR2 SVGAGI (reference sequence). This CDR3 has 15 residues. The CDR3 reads CASSYDGQPHYEQYF. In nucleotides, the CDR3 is TGTGCCAGCAGTTACGATGGGCAGCCCCACTACGAGCAGTACTTC.

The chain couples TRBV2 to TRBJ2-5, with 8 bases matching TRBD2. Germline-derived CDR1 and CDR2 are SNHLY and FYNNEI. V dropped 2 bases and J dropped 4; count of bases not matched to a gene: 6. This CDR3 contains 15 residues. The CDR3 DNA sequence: TGTGCCAGCAGTGAATGGGCGGGGGGATCAGAGACCCAGTACTTC. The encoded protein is CASSEWAGGSETQYF.

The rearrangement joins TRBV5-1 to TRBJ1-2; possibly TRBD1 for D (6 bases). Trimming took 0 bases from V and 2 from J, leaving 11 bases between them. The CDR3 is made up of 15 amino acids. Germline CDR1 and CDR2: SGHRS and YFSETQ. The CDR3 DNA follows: TGCGCCAGCAGCTTGGCGGGTGACAGGAACTATGGCTACACCTTC. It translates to CASSLAGDRNYGYTF.

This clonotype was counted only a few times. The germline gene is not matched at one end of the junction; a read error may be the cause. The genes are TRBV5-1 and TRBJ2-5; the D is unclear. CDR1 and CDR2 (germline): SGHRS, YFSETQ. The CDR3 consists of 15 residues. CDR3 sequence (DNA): TGCGCCAGCGGCTTGGCACTCGGACGGCAAGAGACCCAGTACTTC. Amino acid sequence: CASGLALGRQETQYF.

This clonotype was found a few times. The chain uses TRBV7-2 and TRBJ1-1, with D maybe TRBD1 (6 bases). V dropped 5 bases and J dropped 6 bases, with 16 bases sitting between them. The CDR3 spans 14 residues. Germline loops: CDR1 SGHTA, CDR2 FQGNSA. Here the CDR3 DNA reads TGTGCCAGCAGCCCAGACAGGACTTTCGCTGAAGCTTTCTTT. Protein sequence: CASSPDRTFAEAFF. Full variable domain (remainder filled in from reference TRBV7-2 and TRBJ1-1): GAGVSQSPSNKVTEKGKDVELRCDPISGHTALYWYRQSLGQGLEFLIYFQGNSAPDKSGLPSDRFSAERTGGSVSTLTIQRTQQEDSAVYLCASSPDRTFAEAFFGQGTRLTVV.

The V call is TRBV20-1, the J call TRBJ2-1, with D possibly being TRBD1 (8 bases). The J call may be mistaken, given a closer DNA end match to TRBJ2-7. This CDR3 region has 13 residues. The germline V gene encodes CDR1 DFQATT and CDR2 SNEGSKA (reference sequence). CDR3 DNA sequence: TGCACTGTGGGGGGGACAGGCACCTACGAGCAGTACTTC. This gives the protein CTVGGTGTYEQYF.

The CDR3 region is CASSPRVGSNGANVLTF. In DNA, the CDR3 is TGTGCCAGCAGCCCCCGCGTAGGCTCTAATGGGGCCAACGTCCTGACTTTC. The V gene is TRBV9, the J gene TRBJ2-6; no reliable D call. The CDR3 spans 17 residues. Trimming removed 4 bases at V and 3 bases at J, with 17 bases between. From germline, CDR1 is SGDLS and CDR2 YYNGEE.

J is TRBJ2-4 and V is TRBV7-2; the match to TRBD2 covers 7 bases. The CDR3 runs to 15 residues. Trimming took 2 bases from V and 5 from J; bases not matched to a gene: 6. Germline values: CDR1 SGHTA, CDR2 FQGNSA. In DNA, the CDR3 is TGTGCCAGCAGCTTAACGGCTAGCGGCCAAAACATTCAGTACTTC. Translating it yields CASSLTASGQNIQYF.